Each of the 30 T cell receptor beta chains below was sequenced from the same sample in a study of OX40 agonist ivuxolimab in advanced cancers. Assay: immunoSEQ multiplex PCR; the TCRdb copy retains only in-frame clones and omits some. The profile covers more than 85,000 clones, with roughly four fifths appearing a single time and about 1.5% taken by the ten largest. Sequencing was performed on CD4+ or CD8+ T cells sorted from blood, taken in a trial of the OX40 agonist ivuxolimab. The receptors were gathered from an adult with an advanced solid tumor such as melanoma, head and neck, liver or kidney cancer.

The chain is built from TRBV9 and TRBJ2-1; TRBD1 aligns across 7 bases. The germline V gene has CDR1 SGDLS and CDR2 YYNGEE. V lost 0 bases to trimming and J lost 3 bases; unmatched junction nucleotides: 3. CDR3 size: 15 residues. DNA of the CDR3: TGTGCCAGCAGCGTAGAGGCAGGGGGCTACAATGAGCAGTTCTTC. It specifies CASSVEAGGYNEQFF.

The rearrangement joins TRBV6-1 to TRBJ1-1; 7 nucleotides align to TRBD1. CDR1 and CDR2 (germline): MNHNS, SASEGT. V lost 6 bases, J lost 7 bases, and 14 bases stayed unmatched. This CDR3 is 15 amino acids long. This CDR3 reads CASRDLLTGWIEAFF. The DNA for the CDR3 is TGTGCCAGCAGGGATTTATTGACAGGGTGGATTGAAGCTTTCTTT.

This chain joins TRBV2 and TRBJ1-5, with 8 positions matching TRBD1. Trimming at V came to 2 bases and at J to 3 bases, leaving 6 bases not matched to a gene. This CDR3 region has 16 residues. Germline V lookup: CDR1 SNHLY, CDR2 FYNNEI. CDR3: CASSERPGGFNQPQHF. CDR3 sequence (DNA): TGTGCCAGCAGTGAACGGCCAGGGGGCTTCAATCAGCCCCAGCATTTT.

This rearrangement joins TRBV7-2 to TRBJ2-1; perhaps TRBD1 as D (6 bases). The CDR3 runs to 15 residues. Germline V gene sequence: CDR1 SGHTA, CDR2 FQGNSA. With 5 bases removed from V and 0 bases from J, the gap between germline ends came to 11 bases. The CDR3: CASSHGQSSYNEQFF. The CDR3 DNA sequence: TGTGCCAGCAGCCATGGACAGTCCTCCTACAATGAGCAGTTCTTC.

V usage is TRBV30 and J usage is TRBJ1-2, with 8 bases aligning to TRBD1. Per the germline V gene, CDR1 is GTSNPN and CDR2 is SVGIG (reference sequence). V lost 4 bases and J lost 0; bases outside the gene matches: 7. The CDR3 length is 15 residues. CDR3 DNA sequence: TGTGCCTGGACTTCAGGGACAGGAGCTAACTATGGCTACACCTTC. It specifies CAWTSGTGANYGYTF.

The V call is TRBV7-8, the J call TRBJ2-5; D possibly matches TRBD1 or TRBD2 (5 bases each). The CDR3 sequence is 12 residues long. CDR1 and CDR2 from the germline V gene are SGHVS and FQNEAQ. V lost 3 bases to trimming and J lost 5 bases, with 7 bases between them. The CDR3 sequence: CASSLGVETQYF. The CDR3 bases are TGTGCCAGCAGCTTGGGGGTCGAGACCCAGTACTTC.

V usage is TRBV7-3 and J usage is TRBJ2-3; the match to TRBD2 covers 12 bases. The CDR3 runs 19 residues. Germline V gives CDR1 SGHTA, CDR2 FQGTGA. After removal of 1 base from V and 1 base from J, the junction contained 9 bases not matched to a gene. CDR3 residues: CASSLRGLAGGPGTDTQYF. The CDR3 nucleotides are TGTGCCAGCAGCTTAAGAGGGCTAGCGGGGGGGCCGGGCACAGATACGCAGTATTTT.

The chain uses TRBV27 and TRBJ2-1; 9 bases agree with TRBD2. Germline V gene lookup returns CDR1 MNHEY and CDR2 SMNVEV (reference sequence). The trim removed 8 bases at V and 4 bases at J, leaving 6 bases unmatched. This CDR3 spans 14 amino acids. The CDR3 spells CASGRAGGYNEQFF. The CDR3 DNA sequence: TGTGCCAGCGGTAGGGCGGGAGGGTACAATGAGCAGTTCTTC.

J is TRBJ2-1 and V is TRBV11-2; 9 bases agree with TRBD1. The CDR3 is made up of 14 amino acids. J was trimmed by 9 bases and V by 7 bases; bases with no gene match: 10. Germline CDR1 is SGHAT and CDR2 is FQNNGV. CDR3 sequence reads: CASNLIQGAGEQFF. The CDR3 DNA sequence: TGTGCCAGCAACCTAATACAGGGGGCAGGTGAGCAGTTCTTC.

The chain employs TRBV19 and TRBJ1-4; 8 bases are a match to TRBD1. The junction had 1 base not matched to a gene; V was cut back by 4 bases and J by 0 bases. Germline V gene lookup returns CDR1 LNHDA and CDR2 SQIVND (reference sequence). This CDR3 is 15 amino acids long. CDR3 residues: CASSTDRATNEKLFF. CDR3 nucleotide sequence: TGTGCCAGTAGTACGGACAGGGCAACTAATGAAAAACTGTTTTTT.

The chain uses TRBV10-3 and TRBJ2-5, with D perhaps matching TRBD1 (5 bases). The V end was cut by 0 bases, the J end by 9 bases, with 17 bases between. Looked up from germline, CDR1 is ENHRY and CDR2 is SYGVKD. CDR3 length equals 15 residues. The CDR3 spells CAISESVGQSGPQYF. The CDR3 DNA reads as TGTGCCATCAGTGAGTCGGTGGGGCAAAGTGGTCCCCAGTACTTC.

A single count supports this clone. V is TRBV25-1 and J is TRBJ1-1; TRBD1 aligns across 9 bases. CDR3 size: 15 residues. CDR1 is MGHDK, CDR2 SYGVNS, per germline. After removal of 1 base from V and 4 bases from J, the junction contained 4 bases not matched to a gene. In DNA, the CDR3 is TGTGCCAGCAGTGAATTACAGGGGGCGTCCACTGAAGCTTTCTTT. The encoded protein is CASSELQGASTEAFF.

This chain uses TRBV7-2 with TRBJ1-5; D remains ambiguous. The CDR3 is made up of 13 amino acids. V was pared by 4 bases and J by 2 bases, with 6 bases between. Per the germline V gene, CDR1 is SGHTA and CDR2 is FQGNSA. In DNA, the CDR3 is TGTGCCAGCAGCTCCCAGGGCAATCAGCCCCAGCATTTT. Amino acid sequence: CASSSQGNQPQHF.

The rearrangement joins TRBV11-3 to TRBJ2-5, with TRBD2 as a possible D gene (6 bases). The CDR3 has 15 residues. Between the trimmed V and J ends, which lost 5 bases and 4 bases, there was a span of 17 bases. CDR1 and CDR2 (germline): SGHNT, YENEEA. CDR3 protein: CASSPSTGVLETQYF. The DNA of the CDR3 is TGTGCCAGCAGCCCGTCGACGGGGGTACTAGAGACCCAGTACTTC. Filled out from reference TRBV11-3 and TRBJ2-5, the complete variable domain reads EAGVVQSPRYKIIEKKQPVAFWCNPISGHNTLYWYLQNLGQGPELLIRYENEEAVDDSQLPKDRFSAERLKGVDSTLKIQPAELGDSAVYLCASSPSTGVLETQYFGPGTRLLVL.

The chain couples TRBV14 to TRBJ2-5; 10 bases line up with TRBD2. The CDR3 has 16 residues. V lost 4 bases to trimming and J lost 1 base; unmatched junction nucleotides: 6. Germline-derived CDR1 and CDR2 are SGHDN and FVKESK. CDR3 coding DNA: TGTGCCAGCAGCCGAACCGGGACTAGCGTCCAAGAGACCCAGTACTTC. Its translation is CASSRTGTSVQETQYF.

The chain uses TRBV19 and TRBJ2-3; D uncertain. Germline V gene sequence: CDR1 LNHDA, CDR2 SQIVND (reference sequence). The CDR3 spans 14 residues. V lost 7 bases and J 1 base, leaving 12 bases between the germline ends. The CDR3 DNA is TGTGCCAGTAAGGCTACCCGGGGCACAGATACGCAGTATTTT. The encoded protein is CASKATRGTDTQYF.

CDR3 bases: TGTGCCAGCTCACAATCCTCATCCGGGACAGGGGTCTACGAGCAGTACTTC. It codes for CASSQSSSGTGVYEQYF. The chain has TRBV18 and TRBJ2-7; 10 bases fit TRBD1. J gave up 3 bases and V 4 bases, and 12 bases lay outside the gene matches. The CDR3 is 17 residues long. The germline V gene has CDR1 KGHSH and CDR2 LQKENI.

The chain carries TRBV9 and TRBJ2-3, with 8 bases that match TRBD1. Germline V gene sequence: CDR1 SGDLS, CDR2 YYNGEE. The CDR3 covers 16 residues. V lost 1 base, J lost 2 bases, and 6 bases stayed unmatched. The DNA of the CDR3 is TGTGCCAGCAGCGTACTGGACAGGGTATCCACAGATACGCAGTATTTT. It codes for CASSVLDRVSTDTQYF.

This chain connects TRBV7-9 to TRBJ2-7, with D uncertain. The V and J ends lost 6 bases and 4 bases respectively, with 7 bases between them. CDR3 length: 11 amino acids. Germline CDR1 is SEHNR and CDR2 is FQNEAQ (reference sequence). The CDR3 DNA sequence: TGTGCCAGCAGTGTAAGATACGAGCAGTACTTC. It codes for CASSVRYEQYF.

The chain employs TRBV11-3 and TRBJ2-5, with D perhaps TRBD2 (6 bases). Germline lookup yields CDR1 SGHNT and CDR2 YENEEA. V was clipped by 2 bases and J by 2 bases, with 9 bases between them. The CDR3 has 14 amino acids. In DNA, the CDR3 is TGTGCCAGCAGCTTACAGGGAGGTCAAGAGACCCAGTACTTC. It is translated as CASSLQGGQETQYF.

The chain links TRBV20-1 to TRBJ1-2; no reliable D call. V lost 6 bases and J lost 8, with 13 bases in between. Germline CDR1 and CDR2: DFQATT and SNEGSKA (reference sequence). The CDR3 has 11 residues. CDR3 protein: CSAPSLGGYTF. The DNA for the CDR3 is TGCAGTGCCCCCTCGCTAGGCGGCTACACCTTC.

The chain employs TRBV7-2 and TRBJ1-5; perhaps TRBD1 as D (5 bases). In germline, CDR1 is SGHTA, CDR2 FQGNSA. The germline V and J ends were trimmed by 2 bases and 3 bases, with 11 bases remaining between them. CDR3 size: 15 residues. The CDR3 DNA reads TGTGCCAGCAGCTTAAGCAGGGCTCACAATCAGCCCCAGCATTTT. It is translated as CASSLSRAHNQPQHF.

V usage is TRBV5-4 and J usage is TRBJ2-1; D remains unclear. V lost 4 bases and J lost 8, with 13 bases in between. The CDR3 contains 13 residues. Looked up from germline, CDR1 is SGHNT and CDR2 is YYREEE (reference sequence). The CDR3 spells CASSADLRHEQFF. The CDR3 nucleotides are TGTGCCAGCAGCGCTGACCTCCGCCATGAGCAGTTCTTC.

The rearrangement uses TRBV29-1 and TRBJ2-7, with D uncertain. Germline V gives CDR1 SQVTM, CDR2 ANQGSEA. CDR3 length: 11 residues. Between the trimmed V and J ends, which lost 6 bases and 5 bases, there was a span of 11 bases. The CDR3 nucleotides read TGCAGCGTCGCCGCCAGCCACGAGCAGTACTTC. It codes for CSVAASHEQYF.

This chain connects TRBV6-5 to TRBJ1-1; TRBD1 aligns across 11 bases. CDR1 is MNHEY and CDR2 is SVGAGI in the germline V gene. With V trimmed by 6 bases and J by 4 bases, 7 bases remained unmatched. The CDR3 has 15 amino acids. DNA of the CDR3: TGTGCCAGCAGCCTCCAAGGGACAGGGGGCACTGAAGCTTTCTTT. Its protein product is CASSLQGTGGTEAFF.

The chain recombines TRBV4-3 with TRBJ2-3, with D possibly being TRBD2 (5 bases). Germline V lookup: CDR1 LGHNA, CDR2 YSLEER. With 4 bases removed from V and 0 bases from J, the gap between germline ends came to 11 bases. This CDR3 has 15 residues. CDR3 protein: CASSLSRTSTDTQYF. CDR3 nucleotide sequence: TGCGCCAGCAGCCTTAGTCGGACTAGCACAGATACGCAGTATTTT.

This rearrangement joins TRBV5-6 to TRBJ2-2, with D perhaps matching TRBD2 (6 bases). With 4 bases removed from V and 5 bases from J, the gap between germline ends came to 18 bases. This CDR3 is built from 16 residues. Germline V CDR1 and CDR2: SGHDT, YYEEEE. As DNA, the CDR3 is TGTGCCAGCAGCCCGACCCCCGGGAGTTTTACCGGGGAGCTGTTTTTT. Translation: CASSPTPGSFTGELFF. Full variable domain (missing parts from reference TRBV5-6 and TRBJ2-2): DAGVTQSPTHLIKTRGQQVTLRCSPKSGHDTVSWYQQALGQGPQFIFQYYEEEERQRGNFPDRFSGHQFPNYSSELNVNALLLGDSALYLCASSPTPGSFTGELFFGEGSRLTVL.

The chain joins TRBV4-2 to TRBJ1-2; TRBD1 is a possible D gene (6 bases). Trimming shortened V by 4 bases and J by 2 bases, and 14 bases separated the two germline ends. CDR1 and CDR2 from the germline V gene are LGHNA and YNFKEQ. There are 15 residues in the CDR3. The CDR3 protein is CASSPSDRSNYGYTF. CDR3 nucleotide sequence: TGTGCCAGCAGCCCGTCGGACAGATCGAACTATGGCTACACCTTC.

V gene TRBV12-5 combines with J gene TRBJ1-4; maybe TRBD1 (5 bases). CDR1 LGHNT and CDR2 FRNRAP come from the germline V gene. The CDR3 is 16 residues long. Between the trimmed V and J ends, which lost 3 bases and 0 bases, there was a span of 11 bases. The CDR3, as DNA: TGTGCTAGTGGTTTTCCGGGACTTGCAACTAATGAAAAACTGTTTTTT. It encodes CASGFPGLATNEKLFF. The full variable domain, with the rest looked up from reference TRBV12-5 and TRBJ1-4, is DARVTQTPRHKVTEMGQEVTMRCQPILGHNTVFWYRQTMMQGLELLAYFRNRAPLDDSGMPKDRFSAEMPDATLATLKIQPSEPRDSAVYFCASGFPGLATNEKLFFGSGTQLSVL.

The rearrangement uses TRBV7-9 and TRBJ2-1, with 8 bases matching TRBD1. CDR1 SEHNR and CDR2 FQNEAQ come from the germline V gene (reference sequence). The trim removed 2 bases at V and 9 bases at J, leaving 9 bases unmatched. The CDR3 totals 15 residues. CDR3: CASSLSGRGRSEQFF. CDR3 nucleotides: TGTGCCAGCAGCTTATCCGGCAGGGGGCGCTCTGAGCAGTTCTTC. The whole variable domain, filled in from reference TRBV7-9 and TRBJ2-1, reads DTGVSQNPRHKITKRGQNVTFRCDPISEHNRLYWYRQTLGQGPEFLTYFQNEAQLEKSRLLSDRFSAERPKGSFSTLEIQRTEQGDSAMYLCASSLSGRGRSEQFFGPGTRLTVL.